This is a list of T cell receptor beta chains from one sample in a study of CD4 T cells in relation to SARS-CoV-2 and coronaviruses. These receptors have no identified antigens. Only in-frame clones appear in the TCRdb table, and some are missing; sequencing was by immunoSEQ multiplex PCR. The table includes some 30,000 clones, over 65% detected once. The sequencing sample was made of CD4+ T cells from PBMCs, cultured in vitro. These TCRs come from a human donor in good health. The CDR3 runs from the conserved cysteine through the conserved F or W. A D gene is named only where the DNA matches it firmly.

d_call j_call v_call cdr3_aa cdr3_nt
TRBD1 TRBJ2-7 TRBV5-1 CASSIALDRADEQYF TGCGCCAGCAGCATCGCCTTGGACAGGGCCGACGAGCAGTACTTC
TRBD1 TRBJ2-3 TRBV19 CATSNLGTGAVDTQYF TGTGCCACTTCAAATCTGGGGACAGGGGCTGTAGATACGCAGTATTTT
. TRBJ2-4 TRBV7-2 CASSFHGGASAKNIQYF TGTGCCAGCAGCTTTCATGGGGGGGCGTCAGCCAAAAACATTCAGTACTTC
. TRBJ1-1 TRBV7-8 CASSLSSVDGGAFF TGTGCCAGCAGCTTATCCTCAGTTGATGGAGGGGCTTTCTTT
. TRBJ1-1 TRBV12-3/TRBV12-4 CASSPHSTEAFF TGTGCCAGCAGTCCCCACAGCACTGAAGCTTTCTTT
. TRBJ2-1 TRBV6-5 CASSYIAVMDEQFF TGTGCCAGCAGTTACATTGCAGTTATGGACGAGCAGTTCTTC
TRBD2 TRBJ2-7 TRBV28 CASTPYGLAGYEQYF TGTGCCAGCACTCCCTATGGACTAGCAGGCTACGAGCAGTACTTC
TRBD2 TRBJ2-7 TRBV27 CASSLSAMGTSDEQYF TGTGCCAGCAGTTTATCGGCAATGGGGACTAGCGACGAGCAGTACTTC
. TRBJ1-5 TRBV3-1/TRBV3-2 CASSRLGGQPQHF TGTGCCAGCAGTCGGCTTGGAGGACAGCCCCAGCATTTT
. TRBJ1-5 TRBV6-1 CASSEQGVSNQPQHF TGTGCCAGCAGTGAGCAGGGCGTTAGCAATCAGCCCCAGCATTTT
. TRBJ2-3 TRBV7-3 CASSLMGPSTDTQYF TGTGCCAGCAGCTTAATGGGCCCTAGCACAGATACGCAGTATTTT
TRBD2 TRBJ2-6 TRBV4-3 CASSQEARGLSSGANVLTF TGCGCCAGCAGCCAAGAGGCGAGGGGACTAAGCTCTGGGGCCAACGTCCTGACTTTC
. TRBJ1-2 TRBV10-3 CAITRTANYGYTF TGTGCCATCACCCGGACAGCTAACTATGGCTACACCTTC
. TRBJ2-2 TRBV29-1 CSVAKRNTGELFF TGCAGCGTTGCTAAAAGAAACACCGGGGAGCTGTTTTTT
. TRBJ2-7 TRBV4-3 CASSQGPPGHPYEQYF TGCGCCAGCAGCCAGGGCCCCCCGGGACACCCCTACGAGCAGTACTTC
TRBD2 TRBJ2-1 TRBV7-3 CASSGASGLVNEQFF TGTGCCAGCAGCGGGGCTAGCGGGTTAGTTAATGAGCAGTTCTTC